The clone carrying this T cell receptor (beta chain) was counted many times. Its antigen remains unknown. V was clipped by 7 bases and J by 6 bases; unmatched bases: 7. The length of the CDR3 is 13 residues. Per the germline V gene, CDR1 is SQVTM and CDR2 is ANQGSEA. The sample comes from a study of cytomegalovirus exposure and HLA in healthy donors. Study-wide background: The 90 to 150 validation repertoires and the roughly 670 first-cohort repertoires shared a platform, a later analysis reported. Study-wide points: According to a subsequent analysis, TCR clusters identified in the first cohort showed a tendency to co-occur across the 120 or so validation repertoires. Using the classifier, cytomegalovirus status was reportedly diagnosed with high specificity and sensitivity.

The data were produced by immunoSEQ multiplex PCR, yet TCRdb's version contains in-frame clones alone and is incomplete. The data contain around 200,000 clones, more than 65% of them singletons. The TCR sequence derives from a woman in her late teens or twenties in good health and CMV-seropositive. Sample: PBMCs. J is TRBJ2-3 and V is TRBV29-1; 10 bases fit TRBD1. CDR3: CSAGTGEWDTQYF. The CDR3 nucleotides are TGCAGCGCCGGGACAGGGGAGTGGGATACGCAGTATTTT.